This T cell receptor beta chain was found in a study of T-cell memory formation after mild COVID-19. Trimming removed 0 bases at V and 5 bases at J, with 14 bases between. Germline V gene sequence: CDR1 SGDLS, CDR2 YYNGEE. The length of the CDR3 is 16 residues. From 5'RACE with constant-segment primers came TCR alpha and TCR beta cDNA libraries that carried sample barcodes and UMIs. Via MiXCR, TCRdb re-called the 5' RACE reads, giving one row per CDR3 protein. The sample shows 470,000 or so distinct CDR3 sequences, roughly 20% of them seen only once. General study results and limits: Still unconfirmed is whether the second-wave clones peaking on day 37 recognized SARS-CoV-2. The CD4+ clones that contracted clustered mainly within CM and EM, and the CD8+ clones concentrated in EMRA.

This clonotype was detected a few times. Antigen specificity is unknown. The chain combines TRBV9 with TRBJ2-2; TRBD2 is a possible D gene (6 bases). Sequencing used PBMCs or a T cell subset sorted from them (not recorded which). This receptor was taken from an adult woman who had mild COVID-19 (a few samples of this study predate the infection). Cell type and time point are not known. In DNA, the CDR3 is TGTGCCAGCAGCGTAGTACGCGGGGCCCGAACCGGGGAGCTGTTTTTT. It codes for CASSVVRGARTGELFF. The full variable domain, with the rest looked up from reference TRBV9 and TRBJ2-2, is DSGVTQTPKHLITATGQRVTLRCSPRSGDLSVYWYQQSLDQGLQFLIQYYNGEERAKGNILERFSAQQFPDLHSELNLSSLELGDSALYFCASSVVRGARTGELFFGEGSRLTVL.